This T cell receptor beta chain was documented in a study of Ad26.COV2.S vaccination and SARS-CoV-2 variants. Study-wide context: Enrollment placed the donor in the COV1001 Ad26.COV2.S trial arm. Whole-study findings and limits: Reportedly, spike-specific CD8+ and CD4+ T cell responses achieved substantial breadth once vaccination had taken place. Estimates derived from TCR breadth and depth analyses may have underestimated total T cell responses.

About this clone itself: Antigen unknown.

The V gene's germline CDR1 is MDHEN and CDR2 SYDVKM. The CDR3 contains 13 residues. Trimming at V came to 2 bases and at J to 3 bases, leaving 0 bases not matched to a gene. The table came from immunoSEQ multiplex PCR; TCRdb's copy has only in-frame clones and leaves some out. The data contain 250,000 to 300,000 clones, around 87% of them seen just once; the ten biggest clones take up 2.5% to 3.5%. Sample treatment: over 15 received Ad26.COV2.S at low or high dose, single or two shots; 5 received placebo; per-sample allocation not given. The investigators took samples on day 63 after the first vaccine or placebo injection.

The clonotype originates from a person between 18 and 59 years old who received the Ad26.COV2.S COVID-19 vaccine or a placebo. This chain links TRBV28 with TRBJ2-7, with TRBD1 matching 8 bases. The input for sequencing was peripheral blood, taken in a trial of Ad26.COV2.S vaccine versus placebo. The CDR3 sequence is CASSLGQGYEQYF. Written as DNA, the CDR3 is TGTGCCAGCAGTTTAGGACAGGGCTACGAGCAGTACTTC.